A selection of T cell receptor beta chains follows, all from one sample in a study of blood T cell repertoires in COVID-19. The data were produced by immunoSEQ multiplex PCR, yet TCRdb's version contains in-frame clones alone and is incomplete. This table holds about 170,000 clones, 83% found once. The sequenced material came from PBMCs or T cells enriched from blood (not recorded which). The receptors shown here come from a woman aged 45-65 years in a cohort exposed to, infected with or recovered from COVID-19 (not recorded which). Both conserved end residues are part of each CDR3. D genes are given only for firm matches. Expanded clones are given a class, and other clones once, few, many or no size at all.

D: TRBD2; J: TRBJ2-3; length: 14; V: TRBV2; size: .; CDR3: CASSVSGGVDTQYF; DNA: TGTGCCAGCAGTGTATCGGGGGGGGTAGATACGCAGTATTTT
D: TRBD1; J: TRBJ2-5; length: 15; V: TRBV5-1; size: .; CDR3: CASSLVGQGPETQYF; DNA: TGCGCCAGCAGCTTGGTAGGACAGGGCCCGGAGACCCAGTACTTC
D: .; J: TRBJ1-1; length: 13; V: TRBV27; size: .; CDR3: CASSLLADTEAFF; DNA: TGTGCCAGCAGTTTATTGGCGGACACTGAAGCTTTCTTT
D: .; J: TRBJ1-2; length: 12; V: TRBV7-9; size: .; CDR3: CASSSIIDGYTF; DNA: TGTGCCAGCAGCTCGATCATAGATGGCTACACCTTC
D: TRBD1; J: TRBJ2-5; length: 15; V: TRBV19; size: few; CDR3: CASSWTGGFQETQYF; DNA: TGTGCCAGTAGTTGGACAGGGGGCTTCCAAGAGACCCAGTACTTC
D: TRBD2; J: TRBJ2-1; length: 14; V: TRBV5-4; size: few; CDR3: CASSLLASGNEQFF; DNA: TGTGCCAGCAGCTTGCTAGCTAGCGGCAATGAGCAGTTCTTC
D: .; J: TRBJ2-1; length: 14; V: TRBV25-1; size: .; CDR3: CASSRGYSYNEQFF; DNA: TGTGCCAGCAGTAGGGGGTACTCCTACAATGAGCAGTTCTTC
D: TRBD1; J: TRBJ2-2; length: 18; V: TRBV9; size: .; CDR3: CASSELLQGAKDAGELFF; DNA: TGTGCCAGCAGTGAATTATTACAGGGGGCGAAGGATGCCGGGGAGCTGTTTTTT
D: .; J: TRBJ2-5; length: 12; V: TRBV6-2/TRBV6-3; size: .; CDR3: CASSRQVETQYF; DNA: TGTGCCAGCAGTAGGCAGGTGGAGACCCAGTACTTC
D: TRBD2; J: TRBJ2-1; length: 17; V: TRBV29-1; size: .; CDR3: CSVEDRTSGGWSNEQFF; DNA: TGCAGCGTTGAAGATCGCACTAGCGGGGGCTGGTCGAATGAGCAGTTCTTC
D: TRBD2; J: TRBJ2-1; length: 17; V: TRBV4-2; size: .; CDR3: CASSHGTSGSVGNEQFF; DNA: TGTGCCAGCAGCCACGGGACTAGCGGGAGCGTTGGAAATGAGCAGTTCTTC
D: .; J: TRBJ1-1; length: 18; V: TRBV14; size: .; CDR3: CASSPPTGRGRKNTEAFF; DNA: TGTGCCAGCAGCCCACCTACGGGCAGGGGAAGGAAGAACACTGAAGCTTTCTTT
D: .; J: TRBJ1-3; length: 11; V: TRBV10-3; size: .; CDR3: CAINPEDTIYF; DNA: TGTGCCATCAACCCCGAGGACACCATATATTTT
D: .; J: TRBJ1-5; length: 13; V: TRBV3-1/TRBV3-2; size: .; CDR3: CASSLQGDGPQHF; DNA: TGTGCCAGCAGCCTCCAAGGGGATGGGCCCCAGCATTTT
D: TRBD2; J: TRBJ2-1; length: 13; V: TRBV29-1; size: few; CDR3: CSSGAERGNEQFF; DNA: TGCAGCTCTGGGGCCGAGCGGGGCAATGAGCAGTTCTTC
D: .; J: TRBJ1-1; length: 17; V: TRBV9; size: .; CDR3: CASSVGNPDTMNTEAFF; DNA: TGTGCCAGCAGCGTAGGAAACCCCGACACCATGAACACTGAAGCTTTCTTT
D: .; J: TRBJ1-1; length: 15; V: TRBV6-5; size: .; CDR3: CASRDPGGGNTEAFF; DNA: TGTGCCAGCAGGGACCCTGGTGGAGGGAACACTGAAGCTTTCTTT
D: .; J: TRBJ2-1; length: 15; V: TRBV29-1; size: .; CDR3: CSVEDRVPGYNEQFF; DNA: TGCAGCGTTGAAGACCGGGTCCCCGGCTACAATGAGCAGTTCTTC
D: .; J: TRBJ1-4; length: 15; V: TRBV6-5; size: .; CDR3: CASSNPGVQDEKLFF; DNA: TGTGCCAGCAGTAACCCAGGGGTTCAAGATGAAAAACTGTTTTTT
D: .; J: TRBJ1-4; length: 13; V: TRBV28; size: .; CDR3: CASSSPAGEKLFF; DNA: TGTGCCAGCAGTTCCCCCGCGGGGGAAAAACTGTTTTTT
D: .; J: TRBJ1-1; length: 16; V: TRBV7-9; size: .; CDR3: CASSLETVGQNTEAFF; DNA: TGTGCCAGCAGCTTGGAGACCGTAGGACAGAACACTGAAGCTTTCTTT
D: .; J: TRBJ2-3; length: 16; V: TRBV2; size: .; CDR3: CASSEWGRKSTDTQYF; DNA: TGTGCCAGCAGTGAATGGGGGCGGAAAAGCACAGATACGCAGTATTTT
D: .; J: TRBJ2-1; length: 15; V: TRBV13; size: .; CDR3: CASSTPLGLREEQFF; DNA: TGTGCCAGCAGCACCCCTCTAGGTTTGAGGGAAGAGCAGTTCTTC
D: .; J: TRBJ2-2; length: 14; V: TRBV21-1; size: .; CDR3: CASSKGTSAGELFF; DNA: TGTGCCAGCAGCAAAGGGACTAGCGCCGGGGAGCTGTTTTTT